Sequencing of this TCR beta chain was carried out in a study of blood T cell repertoires in COVID-19. At the level of the study: Nucleic acid was either cDNA or gDNA, and it came from T cells, B-cell-depleted T cells, or PBMCs.

Unmatched junction bases numbered 7, after V lost 10 bases and J lost 7 bases. The germline gives CDR1 MDHEN, CDR2 SYDVKM. This CDR3 has 13 residues. Sequencing used immunoSEQ multiplex PCR; TCRdb keeps in-frame clones, though not all of them. The data hold roughly 250,000 clones, with around 89% observed a single time. V usage is TRBV28 and J usage is TRBJ2-1; the match to TRBD2 covers 10 bases. What was sequenced was peripheral blood. The sequence was obtained from a man aged 30 to 45 with acute or convalescent COVID-19. CDR3 sequence: CATSPGLANEQFF. CDR3 coding DNA: TGTGCCACCTCACCGGGACTAGCGAATGAGCAGTTCTTC.